These T cell receptor beta chains were read from a single sample in a study of post-analysis software for immune sequencing data. TCRdb itself ran the PCR reads through MiXCR, one entry per CDR3 protein. The data contain about 380,000 distinct CDR3 sequences, around a third of them singletons. The sequencing input was blood. All receptors come from a girl under 18 with multiple sclerosis. The CDR3 runs from the conserved cysteine through the conserved F or W. The D gene is left open where the match is weak. Not all rows give a size; the values are once, few, many and, for expanded clones, a class.

v_call	clone_size	j_call	d_call	cdr3_nt	cdr3_aa
TRBV13	NA	TRBJ2-5	TRBD1	TGTGCCGGCACAGGGGCTCCTAAAGAGACCCAGTACTTC	CAGTGAPKETQYF
TRBV12-3/TRBV12-4	NA	TRBJ1-5	NA	TGTGCCAGCAGTGGGTCACCGAGAAGCAATCAGCCCCAGCATTTT	CASSGSPRSNQPQHF
TRBV12-3/TRBV12-4	few	TRBJ2-1	NA	TGTGCCAGCAGGGATAAAAGAGGGACCCCTACATACAATGAGCAGTTCTTC	CASRDKRGTPTYNEQFF
TRBV6-5	few	TRBJ2-4	NA	TGTGCCAGCAGTTCCCCGGGGGAGGTGGCCAAAAACATTCAGTACTTC	CASSSPGEVAKNIQYF
TRBV5-1	few	TRBJ2-1	NA	TGCGCCAGCAGCCCGGGCCCACAAGGGTCGCAGTTCTTC	CASSPGPQGSQFF
TRBV12-3/TRBV12-4	few	TRBJ2-3	TRBD2	TGTGCCAGCAGTTCAATACTAGCGGGGGACACAGATACGCAGTATTTT	CASSSILAGDTDTQYF
TRBV20-1	NA	TRBJ1-5	NA	TGCAGTGCTAGAGATTCTGCCAGGGTTCATCAGCCCCAGCATTTT	CSARDSARVHQPQHF
TRBV4-1	NA	TRBJ2-1	TRBD2	TGCGCCAGCAGCCCCCGTAGCGGGAGCTCCTACAATGAGCAGTTCTTC	CASSPRSGSSYNEQFF
TRBV6-1	NA	TRBJ1-5	NA	TGTGCCAGCAGTGAACAGCGCAATCAGCCCCAGCATTTT	CASSEQRNQPQHF
TRBV7-9	NA	TRBJ1-6	NA	TGTGCCAGCAGCGCATTGTTGCCTGGAGATTCACCCCTCCACTTT	CASSALLPGDSPLHF
TRBV6-1	few	TRBJ2-4	NA	TGTGTCTCCGCCCGGCAAAACATTCAGTACTTC	CVSARQNIQYF
TRBV20-1	once	TRBJ2-2	NA	TGCAGTGCTAGTTGGGCGGAAACGAACACCGGGGAGCTGTTTTTT	CSASWAETNTGELFF
TRBV7-6	few	TRBJ2-3	TRBD1	TGTGCCAGCAGCTTAACTGGAGGGACAGGGGGCTCAGATACGCAGTATTTT	CASSLTGGTGGSDTQYF
TRBV4-1	NA	TRBJ2-1	NA	TGCGCCAGCAGCCAGGGGGACTTGCGGACCGGGGGAAATGAGCAGTTCTTC	CASSQGDLRTGGNEQFF
TRBV6-2/TRBV6-3	NA	TRBJ2-5	TRBD2	TGTGCCAGCAGTCGTGGGACTAGCGGTTCAAGATCGGAGACCCAGTACTTC	CASSRGTSGSRSETQYF
TRBV4-1	few	TRBJ2-4	NA	TGCGCCAGCAGCCCTACGGGGCTAGGGGACATTCAGTACTTC	CASSPTGLGDIQYF
TRBV7-6	NA	TRBJ2-5	TRBD1	TGTGCCAGCAGCTTAGCCTGGACAGGCCAAGAGACCCAGTACTTC	CASSLAWTGQETQYF
TRBV5-1	many	TRBJ2-5	NA	TGTGCCAGCAGCTTAGACCGTGAGACCCAGTACTTC	CASSLDRETQYF
TRBV7-2	NA	TRBJ2-5	NA	TGTGCCAGCAGCCCTGGCGGTCCGGAAAAGACCCAGTACTTC	CASSPGGPEKTQYF
TRBV10-3	NA	TRBJ2-7	NA	TGTGCCATCAGTGAGTCTGGGGGGCTGAACGAGCAGTACTTC	CAISESGGLNEQYF
TRBV29-1	NA	TRBJ1-1	NA	TGCAGCGGGACCGGGACTTCGAGTACTGAAGCTTTCTTT	CSGTGTSSTEAFF
TRBV9	few	TRBJ2-7	TRBD1	TGTGCCAGCAGGGAACAGGGGACCATCGGCTACGAGCAGTACTTC	CASREQGTIGYEQYF
TRBV4-1	few	TRBJ2-1	NA	TGCGCCAGCAGCTCACCCGGAGGGGCCCTTAATGAGCAGTTCTTC	CASSSPGGALNEQFF
TRBV7-6	few	TRBJ2-5	NA	TGTGCCAGCAGCGCGAATCAGGGGAGCCAAGAGACCCAGTACTTC	CASSANQGSQETQYF
TRBV10-3	NA	TRBJ1-2	NA	TGTGCCATCAGTGAGCAGGCCTTGTATGGCTACACCTTC	CAISEQALYGYTF
TRBV28	once	TRBJ1-5	NA	TGTGCCAGCAGTTTAAGTGAGAGGCAGCCCCAGCATTTT	CASSLSERQPQHF
TRBV7-9	NA	TRBJ1-2	NA	TGTGCCAGCAGCTTAGACAGACCCGCTAACTATGGCTACACCTTC	CASSLDRPANYGYTF
TRBV20-1	NA	TRBJ2-4	TRBD2	TGCAGTGCTAGAGATCCCGGCGGGGGAAACAAAAACATTCAGTACTTC	CSARDPGGGNKNIQYF
TRBV14	NA	TRBJ2-1	NA	TGTGCCAGCAGCCAGGGGAGTATTAGCAATGAGCAGTTCTTC	CASSQGSISNEQFF